The 14 T cell receptor beta chains given below trace back to one sample, sequenced in a study of vaccination and CD4 T cells after COVID-19. Treatment meaning: approximately 9-day PBMC culture with coronavirus spike peptide pools or control peptides (ViraFEST assay). These receptors' antigens are unknown. Sequenced with the Oncomine TCR Beta short-read assay was DNA taken from cultured CD4+ T cells. TCRdb passed the PCR reads through MiXCR, listing each CDR3 protein once. Among under 15,000 distinct CDR3 sequences, around 50% were seen once, and the ten largest hold about a sixth. The sample taken for sequencing was CD4+ T cells from blood, cultured in vitro. All receptors come from a human donor who had recovered from COVID-19.

This sequence joins TRBV5-6 and TRBJ2-5, with D possibly TRBD1 on 6 matching bases. Germline CDR1 reads SGHDT; CDR2 reads YYEEEE. This CDR3 spans 13 amino acids. Trimming left V 2 bases short and J 4 bases short, with 9 bases between. CDR3 DNA: TGTGCCAGCAGCTTACAGGGAAGAGAGACCCAGTACTTC. Its translation is CASSLQGRETQYF.

This clonotype was seen more than once but under ten times. The chain employs TRBV30 and TRBJ2-2; 12 positions match TRBD2. The CDR3 covers 15 residues. Trimming removed 2 bases from V and 4 bases from J; junction bases left unmatched: 2. Germline CDR1 GTSNPN, CDR2 SVGIG (reference sequence). The CDR3 DNA is TGTGCCTGGAGTCGACTAGCGGGAGTCACCGGGGAGCTGTTTTTT. Its protein product is CAWSRLAGVTGELFF.

This chain links TRBV5-6 with TRBJ1-4, with 10 bases matching TRBD1. Trimming at V came to 0 bases and at J to 7 bases, leaving 3 bases not matched to a gene. CDR1 is SGHDT and CDR2 is YYEEEE in the germline V gene. CDR3 size: 15 residues. CDR3 nucleotide sequence: TGTGCCAGCAGCTTGGGTAGGACAGGGGGTGAAAAACTGTTTTTT. Its translation is CASSLGRTGGEKLFF.

The chain combines TRBV7-2 with TRBJ2-3; tentative D call: TRBD2 (5 bases). Trimming took 1 base from V and 3 from J, leaving 11 bases between them. The CDR3 has 15 residues. Germline V lookup: CDR1 SGHTA, CDR2 FQGNSA. DNA of the CDR3: TGTGCCAGCAGCTTAGTGGGAGTGTTGACAGATACGCAGTATTTT. Translating it yields CASSLVGVLTDTQYF.

The sample holds a few counts of this clonotype. The J gene is TRBJ2-4, the V gene TRBV10-3; D perhaps matches TRBD1 (6 bases). Germline CDR1 ENHRY, CDR2 SYGVKD. V was pared by 10 bases and J by 8 bases, with 18 bases between. The CDR3 is made up of 13 amino acids. CDR3 protein: CATGQSAVDIQYF. Here the CDR3 DNA reads TGTGCCACGGGACAATCAGCGGTGGACATTCAGTACTTC.

The rearrangement uses TRBV5-1 and TRBJ2-2, with D perhaps matching TRBD1 or TRBD2 (5 bases each). The CDR3 runs to 16 residues. Trimming took off 5 bases at V and 0 bases at J, with 14 bases between the two ends. The germline gives CDR1 SGHRS, CDR2 YFSETQ. Written as DNA, the CDR3 is TGCGCCAGCAGGGACGGGACGACAGCGAACACCGGGGAGCTGTTTTTT. Protein product: CASRDGTTANTGELFF.

The rearrangement joins TRBV6-1 to TRBJ1-2; tentative D call: TRBD1 (6 bases). Germline-derived CDR1 and CDR2 are MNHNS and SASEGT. The CDR3 runs 16 residues. Trimming cost V 5 bases and J 4 bases, with 20 bases left between them. CDR3 region: CASSRTRTDYFYGYTF. The DNA for the CDR3 is TGTGCCAGCAGTCGGACCCGGACAGACTACTTCTATGGCTACACCTTC.

V is TRBV19 and J is TRBJ1-2; a weak D match, TRBD1 (5 bases). V was cut by 1 base and J by 2 bases, with 11 bases left in between. The CDR3 length is 15 residues. Germline loops: CDR1 LNHDA, CDR2 SQIVND (reference sequence). The CDR3 region is CASSIGGRDNYGYTF. The CDR3 nucleotides are TGTGCCAGTAGTATAGGGGGCAGAGACAACTATGGCTACACCTTC.

The V and J genes are TRBV12-3 or TRBV12-4 and TRBJ2-2, with TRBD2 matching over 7 bases. J gave up 2 bases and V 5 bases, and 5 bases lay outside the gene matches. This CDR3 is built from 15 residues. The CDR3 loop is CASSPAGRNTGELFF. CDR3 nucleotide sequence: TGTGCCAGCAGTCCAGCGGGACGAAACACCGGGGAGCTGTTTTTT.

Written as DNA, the CDR3 is TGCAGGCCATTGGGATCCAGGCTCGACACTGAAGCTTTCTTT. Translating it yields CRPLGSRLDTEAFF. V and J are TRBV20-1 and TRBJ1-1, with D hard to call. The CDR3 extends over 14 amino acids. The germline CDR1 and CDR2 sequences are DFQATT and SNEGSKA (reference sequence).

This clonotype occurred a few times. The gene calls are TRBV20-1 and TRBJ2-3, with D unresolved. CDR1 DFQATT and CDR2 SNEGSKA come from the germline V gene (reference sequence). The length of the CDR3 is 14 residues. The ends were cut back, 7 bases at V and 2 bases at J, with 16 bases in the middle. The CDR3 coding sequence is TGCAGTGTCATCCCGAAGTGGGTCACAGATACGCAGTATTTT. Its protein is CSVIPKWVTDTQYF.

This clonotype was picked up a small number of times. The chain uses TRBV15 and TRBJ1-5; D not certain. CDR1 is LNHNV and CDR2 is YYDKDF in the germline V gene (reference sequence). The CDR3 length is 13 residues. Trimming shortened V by 3 bases and J by 1 base, and 4 bases separated the two germline ends. CDR3 sequence reads: CATSSQSNQPQHF. The CDR3 nucleotides are TGTGCCACCAGCAGCCAGAGCAATCAGCCCCAGCATTTT.

This sequence joins TRBV30 and TRBJ1-3; the D gene is possibly TRBD1 (5 bases). Germline V gives CDR1 GTSNPN, CDR2 SVGIG (reference sequence). V lost 5 bases and J 0 bases, leaving 8 bases between the germline ends. The CDR3 sequence is 13 residues long. The CDR3 DNA is TGTGCCTGGCAGGGTCACTCTGGAAACACCATATATTTT. It specifies CAWQGHSGNTIYF.

This chain connects TRBV6-2 or TRBV6-3 to TRBJ2-2; D unresolved. Germline-derived CDR1 and CDR2 are MNHEY and SVGEGT. V was cut by 10 bases and J by 4 bases, with 10 bases left in between. The CDR3 spans 12 residues. The CDR3 loop reads CATHGPTGELFF. The CDR3 region has the DNA TGTGCCACCCATGGTCCCACCGGGGAGCTGTTTTTT.